The 14 T cell receptor beta chains below were found in one sample sequenced in a study of blood T cell repertoires in COVID-19. TCRdb keeps only in-frame clones here, not all; method: immunoSEQ multiplex PCR. Among roughly 220,000 clones, approximately 90% were seen once, and the ten largest hold roughly 2.7%. Sequencing input: PBMCs or T cells enriched from blood (not recorded which). These TCRs come from a woman aged 25 to 39 who had recovered from COVID-19.

The V call is TRBV7-2, the J call TRBJ2-3; 7 nucleotides match TRBD2. The V gene end was trimmed by 1 base and the J gene end by 0 bases; junction bases not matched to a gene: 7. The CDR3 covers 17 residues. The germline CDR1 and CDR2 sequences are SGHTA and FQGNSA. DNA of the CDR3: TGTGCCAGCAGCTTAGACCGGGGGGTGACTAGCACAGATACGCAGTATTTT. It encodes CASSLDRGVTSTDTQYF.

This clone showed up just a few times. The chain is built from TRBV4-3 and TRBJ2-3; the D gene is possibly TRBD1 (6 bases). The CDR3 is made up of 15 amino acids. The V end was cut by 4 bases, the J end by 2 bases, with 13 bases between. Germline loops: CDR1 LGHNA, CDR2 YSLEER. Here the CDR3 reads CASSLGDTATDTQYF. As DNA, the CDR3 is TGCGCCAGCAGCCTTGGGGACACCGCCACAGATACGCAGTATTTT.

CDR3 sequence: CASRSGGDQPQHF. CDR3 coding DNA: TGTGCCAGCCGGTCAGGGGGCGATCAGCCCCAGCATTTT. The V call is TRBV2, the J call TRBJ1-5, with 8 bases identical to TRBD1. In germline, CDR1 is SNHLY, CDR2 FYNNEI. V dropped 8 bases and J dropped 5; count of bases not matched to a gene: 5. This CDR3 is 13 amino acids long.

This sequence joins TRBV9 and TRBJ1-4, with a possible D match to TRBD1 (6 bases). Germline V gene data show CDR1 as SGDLS and CDR2 as YYNGEE. V shed 4 bases and J shed 2 bases, with 18 bases lying between them. This CDR3 contains 17 residues. CDR3 sequence: CASSTGHSLGTNEKLFF. The DNA for the CDR3 is TGTGCCAGCAGCACGGGACACTCGCTGGGGACTAATGAAAAACTGTTTTTT.

The rearrangement joins TRBV5-1 to TRBJ2-7; D might be TRBD2 (5 bases). Germline values: CDR1 SGHRS, CDR2 YFSETQ. Trimming cost V 2 bases and J 1 base, with 10 bases left between them. CDR3 size: 14 residues. CDR3 in DNA: TGCGCCAGCAGCTTTGGTTCGGGATCCTACGAGCAGTACTTC. It encodes CASSFGSGSYEQYF. Filled out from reference TRBV5-1 and TRBJ2-7, the complete variable domain reads KAGVTQTPRYLIKTRGQQVTLSCSPISGHRSVSWYQQTPGQGLQFLFEYFSETQRNKGNFPGRFSGRQFSNSRSEMNVSTLELGDSALYLCASSFGSGSYEQYFGPGTRLTVT.

The chain uses TRBV7-2 and TRBJ2-5; 8 bases fit TRBD2. V was clipped by 5 bases and J by 2 bases; unmatched bases: 10. CDR1 is SGHTA, CDR2 FQGNSA, per germline. This CDR3 region has 16 residues. The CDR3: CASSPWRGVRQETQYF. In DNA, the CDR3 is TGTGCCAGCAGCCCCTGGCGGGGGGTACGGCAAGAGACCCAGTACTTC.

The V gene is TRBV4-3, the J gene TRBJ1-6; 9 bases line up with TRBD1. The CDR3 extends over 14 amino acids. The germline V gene has CDR1 LGHNA and CDR2 YSLEER. Unmatched junction bases numbered 2, after V lost 4 bases and J lost 7 bases. For the CDR3, the DNA is TGCGCCAGCAGCCCGGACAGGGGAAATTCACCCCTCCACTTT. As protein: CASSPDRGNSPLHF.

The sample holds one count of this clone. The chain carries TRBV5-1 and TRBJ2-7; D is perhaps TRBD2 (5 bases). Trimming shortened V by 5 bases and J by 2 bases, and 17 bases separated the two germline ends. The CDR3 contains 15 residues. The V gene's germline CDR1 is SGHRS and CDR2 YFSETQ. DNA of the CDR3: TGCGCCAGCAGTGTTGCCACGGGGTTTACCTACGAGCAGTACTTC. Its translation is CASSVATGFTYEQYF.

The chain's CDR3 is CASSWASGGEGEQFF. The CDR3 bases are TGTGCCAGCAGTTGGGCTAGCGGGGGAGAGGGTGAGCAGTTCTTC. This rearrangement joins TRBV27 to TRBJ2-1; 10 bases are shared with TRBD2. This CDR3 spans 15 amino acids. After removal of 4 bases from V and 9 bases from J, the junction contained 9 bases not matched to a gene. Looked up from germline, CDR1 is MNHEY and CDR2 is SMNVEV (reference sequence).

V usage is TRBV11-1 and J usage is TRBJ2-7; TRBD2 matches 11 bases. This CDR3 region has 16 residues. Germline V lookup: CDR1 SGHAT, CDR2 FQDESV (reference sequence). Unmatched junction bases numbered 4, after V lost 1 base and J lost 2 bases. For the CDR3, the DNA is TGTGCCAGCAGCTTAGTTGCTAGCGGGGGGACCTACGAGCAGTACTTC. Encoded protein: CASSLVASGGTYEQYF.

This chain's CDR3 is CASPLGAEAEYGYTF. CDR3 sequence (DNA): TGTGCCAGCCCCCTGGGGGCCGAAGCTGAATATGGCTACACCTTC. The V and J genes are TRBV28 and TRBJ1-2, with D tentatively TRBD1 (6 bases). V gave up 8 bases and J gave up 5 bases, with 21 bases separating them. The CDR3 length is 15 residues. From germline, CDR1 is MDHEN and CDR2 SYDVKM.

The sample holds one count of this clone. The chain links TRBV4-1 to TRBJ2-2; tentative D call: TRBD1 (6 bases). Germline V gene data show CDR1 as MGHRA and CDR2 as YSYEKL. This CDR3 region has 19 residues. Trimming stripped 0 bases from V and 0 bases from J, with 17 bases between. The CDR3 nucleotides are TGCGCCAGCAGCCAAGAGGGAGCGCCGGGACAATCGAACACCGGGGAGCTGTTTTTT. It translates to CASSQEGAPGQSNTGELFF.

The V and J genes are TRBV28 and TRBJ2-7, with D possibly TRBD1 on 6 matching bases. V gave up 5 bases and J gave up 12 bases, with 14 bases separating them. Germline lookup yields CDR1 MDHEN and CDR2 SYDVKM. The CDR3 contains 11 residues. CDR3 sequence reads: CASSTYRVAYF. In DNA form, the CDR3 reads TGTGCCAGCAGTACCTACAGGGTGGCGTACTTC.

CDR3 protein: CASSPGVTDSGNTIYF. For the CDR3, the DNA is TGTGCCAGCTCACCAGGTGTCACAGACTCTGGAAACACCATATATTTT. This rearrangement joins TRBV18 to TRBJ1-3; the D is unclear. The CDR3 totals 16 residues. Germline lookup yields CDR1 KGHSH and CDR2 LQKENI. The germline V and J ends were trimmed by 2 bases and 0 bases, with 11 bases remaining between them. Full variable domain (outside the CDR3, taken from reference TRBV18 and TRBJ1-3): NAGVMQNPRHLVRRRGQEARLRCSPMKGHSHVYWYRQLPEEGLKFMVYLQKENIIDESGMPKERFSAEFPKEGPSILRIQQVVRGDSAAYFCASSPGVTDSGNTIYFGEGSWLTVV.